This TCR beta chain is drawn from a study of T cells after yellow fever vaccination. Study as a whole: Libraries from low-cell-number fractions were prepared with the SMART-Seq v4 Ultra Low Input RNA kit.

This clonotype has at least ten counts. What it binds is unknown. Study-level findings and limits: Abundant clonotypes (contaminants from the bulk population) could be present in FACS-sorted repertoires.

MiXCR was run by TCRdb on the 5' RACE reads, yielding one entry per CDR3 protein. Among about 140,000 distinct CDR3 sequences, roughly 8% were seen once, and the ten largest hold less than 0.95%. The sample here was CD4+ T cells sorted from PBMCs, taken 5 days after the yellow fever booster vaccination. This clonotype originated in a man in his thirties or forties who received the YFV17D yellow fever vaccine.

CDR3 protein: CASSSPAASGRYEQYF. The CDR3, as DNA: TGTGCCAGCAGCTCCCCGGCCGCTAGCGGGAGGTACGAGCAGTACTTC. The chain links TRBV7-9 to TRBJ2-7; 11 bases are shared with TRBD2. Germline V gene data show CDR1 as SEHNR and CDR2 as FQNEAQ (reference sequence). Unmatched junction bases numbered 9, after V lost 4 bases and J lost 4 bases. This CDR3 region has 16 residues.